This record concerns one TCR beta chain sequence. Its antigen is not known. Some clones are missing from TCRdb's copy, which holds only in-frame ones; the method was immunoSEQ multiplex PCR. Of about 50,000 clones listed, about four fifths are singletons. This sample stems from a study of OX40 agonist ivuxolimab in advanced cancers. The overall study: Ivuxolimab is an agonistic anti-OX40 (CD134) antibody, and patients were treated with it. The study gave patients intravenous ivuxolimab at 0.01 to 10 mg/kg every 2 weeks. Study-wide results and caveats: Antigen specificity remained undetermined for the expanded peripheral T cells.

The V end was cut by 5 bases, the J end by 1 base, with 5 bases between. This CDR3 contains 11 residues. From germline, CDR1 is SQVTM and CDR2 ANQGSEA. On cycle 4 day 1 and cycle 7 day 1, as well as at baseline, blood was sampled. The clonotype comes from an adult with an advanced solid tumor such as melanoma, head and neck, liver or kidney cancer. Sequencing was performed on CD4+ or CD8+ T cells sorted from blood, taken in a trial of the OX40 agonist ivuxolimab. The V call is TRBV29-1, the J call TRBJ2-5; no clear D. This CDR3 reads CSVMGQETQYF. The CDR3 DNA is TGCAGCGTTATGGGCCAAGAGACCCAGTACTTC.